This T cell receptor (beta chain) emerged from a study of cytomegalovirus exposure and HLA in healthy donors. Across the whole study: Approximately 170 million T cells yielded some 120 million unique TCR beta sequences in earlier analysis. Study-wide results and limits: Researchers counted about 150 TCR beta chains as cytomegalovirus-associated.

Looked up from germline, CDR1 is MNHEY and CDR2 is SMNVEV (reference sequence). CDR3 size: 16 residues. The ends were cut back, 3 bases at V and 4 bases at J, with 18 bases in the middle. A word on this clone: Antigen specificity is unknown.

PCR used 60 Vbeta primers and 13 Jbeta primers. Generated by immunoSEQ multiplex PCR, the TCRdb table keeps only in-frame clones and is missing some. The sample has some 100,000 clones; around 75% are singletons. Sequenced: PBMCs. This chain joins TRBV27 and TRBJ1-2, with no clear D. This TCR was sampled from a male donor in good health and CMV-seropositive. In DNA form, the CDR3 reads TGTGCCAGCAGTTTTCGGTCAGGTTTGAGTAGCTATGGCTACACCTTC. Amino acid sequence: CASSFRSGLSSYGYTF.